Listed here are 18 T cell receptor beta chains from one sample, sequenced in a study of human T cells and chemical hapten exposure. The study's library attached unique molecular identifiers to single cDNA molecules. One entry per CDR3 protein, called by TCRdb with MiXCR from the reads. Of about 120,000 distinct CDR3 sequences in the sample, 6.5% to 10% are singletons; the top ten hold about 1.4%. Researchers extracted total RNA from unfractionated whole blood. Sequenced sample: whole blood. Receptor source: a human donor in good health. Some clones in this sample may be carry-over from other donors' samples.

This sequence joins TRBV24-1 and TRBJ2-5; 9 bases align to TRBD2. V shed 3 bases, J shed 2 bases, and the junction held 15 bases outside the gene matches. This CDR3 region has 19 residues. In germline, CDR1 is KGHDR, CDR2 SFDVKD. The CDR3 nucleotides are TGTGCCACCAGTGATGCCGGGACTAGCCGGTTAGGGGCACAAGAGACCCAGTACTTC. Protein product: CATSDAGTSRLGAQETQYF.

This clonotype was detected only a few times. This chain joins TRBV12-3 or TRBV12-4 and TRBJ2-2; no definite D call. The germline V and J ends were trimmed by 7 bases and 2 bases, with 17 bases remaining between them. The CDR3 spans 16 residues. Here the CDR3 reads CASTVGPLSNTGELFF. In DNA, the CDR3 is TGTGCCAGCACTGTTGGACCCCTGAGTAACACCGGGGAGCTGTTTTTT.

Only a few counts were recorded for this clonotype. The chain joins TRBV20-1 to TRBJ2-3; perhaps TRBD2 as D (5 bases). V lost 5 bases, J lost 6 bases, and 15 bases lay in between. Germline CDR1 is DFQATT and CDR2 is SNEGSKA (reference sequence). The CDR3 has 13 amino acids. The CDR3 DNA reads as TGCAGTGCTTCCAGCGGATCGGGGGATACGCAGTATTTT. Amino acid sequence: CSASSGSGDTQYF.

A few counts support this clonotype. CDR3 DNA: TGTGCCAGCAGCTCTCAGGCACCCGGCGAGCAGTACTTC. This gives the protein CASSSQAPGEQYF. V is TRBV27 and J is TRBJ2-7; no clear D. In germline, CDR1 is MNHEY, CDR2 SMNVEV (reference sequence). The ends were cut back, 6 bases at V and 6 bases at J, with 15 bases in the middle. The CDR3 sequence is 13 residues long.

V gene TRBV27 combines with J gene TRBJ2-3; D unresolved. Germline V gives CDR1 MNHEY, CDR2 SMNVEV (reference sequence). The CDR3 consists of 13 residues. V was trimmed by 5 bases and J by 6 bases, leaving 12 bases between them. CDR3 residues: CASSTERRDTQYF. The CDR3 nucleotides are TGTGCCAGCAGTACCGAGAGACGCGATACGCAGTATTTT.

The chain combines TRBV6-5 with TRBJ2-3; possibly TRBD2 for D (6 bases). V gave up 2 bases and J gave up 0 bases, with 6 bases separating them. The CDR3 contains 14 residues. Per germline, CDR1 MNHEY and CDR2 SVGAGI. The CDR3 is CASSYGGSTDTQYF. The CDR3, as DNA: TGTGCCAGCAGTTACGGAGGGAGCACAGATACGCAGTATTTT.

The chain is built from TRBV7-2 and TRBJ2-7; TRBD2 matches 10 bases. The CDR3 covers 17 residues. CDR1 is SGHTA and CDR2 is FQGNSA in the germline V gene. V was clipped by 5 bases and J by 2 bases; unmatched bases: 12. CDR3 loop: CASSPNLLAGKTYEQYF. DNA for the CDR3: TGTGCCAGCAGCCCAAATTTACTAGCGGGGAAAACCTACGAGCAGTACTTC.

Turning to this clonotype: A much more abundant neighbour one base away suggests this may be a read error. The chain combines TRBV28 with TRBJ1-6; 8 nucleotides line up with TRBD1. Germline CDR1 MDHEN, CDR2 SYDVKM. This CDR3 has 12 residues. Trimming cost V 5 bases and J 9 bases; bases outside gene matches: 0. CDR3 amino acids: CASSGTGSPLHF. CDR3 DNA: TGTGCCAGCAGTGGGACAGGTTCACCCCTCCACTTT.

The chain is built from TRBV27 and TRBJ2-3; TRBD2 is a possible D gene (8 bases). Trimming shortened V by 7 bases and J by 2 bases, and 19 bases separated the two germline ends. CDR3 size: 16 residues. Germline CDR1 is MNHEY and CDR2 is SMNVEV (reference sequence). CDR3 residues: CASIRTGLADTDTQYF. The CDR3 DNA reads TGTGCCAGCATTCGGACAGGACTAGCCGACACAGATACGCAGTATTTT.

The rearrangement links TRBV7-9 to TRBJ1-6, with D perhaps TRBD1 (6 bases). Per the germline V gene, CDR1 is SEHNR and CDR2 is FQNEAQ (reference sequence). The CDR3 covers 16 residues. The V gene lost 1 base and the J gene lost 7 bases, with 14 bases spanning the gap. CDR3 coding DNA: TGTGCCAGCAGCTTAGTAGGGGGAGTTGTGAATTCACCCCTCCACTTT. This encodes CASSLVGGVVNSPLHF.

The table lists this clonotype with a few counts. The rearrangement joins TRBV4-1 to TRBJ2-6; the D is unclear. This CDR3 contains 17 residues. Germline V CDR1 and CDR2: MGHRA, YSYEKL. V lost 3 bases, J lost 0 bases, and 12 bases lay in between. The CDR3 protein is CASSQVLTYSGANVLTF. The CDR3 DNA follows: TGCGCCAGCAGCCAGGTCCTTACATACTCTGGGGCCAACGTCCTGACTTTC.

The CDR3 nucleotides are TGTGCCAGCAGTGAAGGGGACAGGGAGAATGAAAAACTGTTTTTT. Translating it yields CASSEGDRENEKLFF. The chain joins TRBV2 to TRBJ1-4; 9 positions agree with TRBD1. Trimming removed 1 base from V and 5 bases from J; junction bases left unmatched: 2. CDR3 length: 15 amino acids. CDR1 is SNHLY, CDR2 FYNNEI, per germline.

The chain employs TRBV7-8 and TRBJ2-7; D call uncertain. V lost 5 bases to trimming and J lost 4 bases, with 9 bases between them. The CDR3 extends over 12 amino acids. CDR1 is SGHVS and CDR2 is FQNEAQ in the germline V gene. DNA for the CDR3: TGTGCCAGCAGCGCTTTAAAGTACGAGCAGTACTTC. It specifies CASSALKYEQYF.

This clonotype was seen a handful of times. This chain connects TRBV7-2 to TRBJ2-1; 11 bases map to TRBD1. The CDR3 covers 14 residues. The V gene's germline CDR1 is SGHTA and CDR2 FQGNSA. With 5 bases clipped from V and 9 bases from J, the junction kept 6 bases outside the gene matches. CDR3 protein: CASSPDRGRGEQFF. DNA of the CDR3: TGTGCCAGCAGCCCGGACAGGGGGCGAGGTGAGCAGTTCTTC. Full variable domain (rest looked up from reference TRBV7-2 and TRBJ2-1): GAGVSQSPSNKVTEKGKDVELRCDPISGHTALYWYRQSLGQGLEFLIYFQGNSAPDKSGLPSDRFSAERTGGSVSTLTIQRTQQEDSAVYLCASSPDRGRGEQFFGPGTRLTVL.

This clonotype was counted between two and nine times. The rearrangement links TRBV15 to TRBJ2-1; 8 bases are a match to TRBD2. Trimming took 0 bases from V and 4 from J; bases not matched to a gene: 2. Germline CDR1 reads LNHNV; CDR2 reads YYDKDF (reference sequence). The CDR3 is 15 residues long. The CDR3 reads CATSREREEYNEQFF. DNA for the CDR3: TGTGCCACCAGCAGAGAGCGGGAGGAATACAATGAGCAGTTCTTC.

The rearrangement joins TRBV28 to TRBJ2-7; either TRBD1 or TRBD2 may supply D (6 bases each). Germline CDR1 is MDHEN and CDR2 is SYDVKM. The germline V and J ends were trimmed by 4 bases and 2 bases, with 15 bases remaining between them. The CDR3 totals 15 residues. CDR3 protein: CASSSRTGGPYEQYF. The CDR3, as DNA: TGTGCCAGCAGTTCACGTACCGGGGGCCCCTACGAGCAGTACTTC.

This clonotype has more than one count but fewer than ten. The gene calls are TRBV27 and TRBJ2-2, with TRBD2 as a possible D gene (7 bases). Germline V gene data show CDR1 as MNHEY and CDR2 as SMNVEV (reference sequence). The V gene lost 4 bases and the J gene lost 1 base, with 13 bases spanning the gap. The CDR3 consists of 16 residues. This CDR3 is CASSSSGGVNTGELFF. In DNA form, the CDR3 reads TGTGCCAGCAGTTCGTCGGGGGGCGTGAACACCGGGGAGCTGTTTTTT.

This clonotype was observed many times. CDR3 residues: CASSPIAGANTGELFF. The DNA for the CDR3 is TGCGCCAGCTCCCCGATAGCGGGCGCGAACACCGGGGAGCTGTTTTTT. The chain uses TRBV5-1 and TRBJ2-2; 7 bases are shared with TRBD2. CDR1 and CDR2 from the germline V gene are SGHRS and YFSETQ. The J segment lost 0 bases and the V segment lost 7 bases, leaving 9 bases of the junction unmatched. The CDR3 is 16 residues long.